A selection of T cell receptor beta chains follows, all from one sample in a study of shared clonotypes between healthy human individuals. Measured with immunoSEQ multiplex PCR; TCRdb has only the in-frame clones, and not every one. The profile shows about 2.1 million clones, about 94% of them singletons. The source material was naive CD8+ T cells from PBMCs. The receptors originated from a man aged 18-30 years in good health. Some clones in this sample may be carry-over from other donors' samples. CDR3s include the opening cysteine and the closing phenylalanine or tryptophan. Each record gives: J gene, D gene, clone size, V gene, CDR3 DNA, CDR3 protein. D genes are given only for firm matches. Size is stated for part of the rows, as once, few or many counts, or as a class when the clone is expanded.

j_call: TRBJ2-7; d_call: NA; clone_size: NA; v_call: TRBV27; cdr3_nt: TGTGCCAGCAGTGTTAATGCGGACAGCTCCTACGAGCAGTACTTC; cdr3_aa: CASSVNADSSYEQYF
j_call: TRBJ2-5; d_call: TRBD2; clone_size: NA; v_call: TRBV27; cdr3_nt: TGTGCCAGCAGCAACCCCGGACTAGCGGGGCAAGATCAAGAGACCCAGTACTTC; cdr3_aa: CASSNPGLAGQDQETQYF
j_call: TRBJ1-4; d_call: NA; clone_size: NA; v_call: TRBV5-8; cdr3_nt: TGTGCCAGCAGATTCGTAGAACTGTTTTTT; cdr3_aa: CASRFVELFF
j_call: TRBJ2-7; d_call: NA; clone_size: NA; v_call: TRBV6-1; cdr3_nt: TGTGCCAGCAGTGAAGGGACTGCTTTCTACGAGCAGTACTTC; cdr3_aa: CASSEGTAFYEQYF
j_call: TRBJ2-7; d_call: TRBD1; clone_size: NA; v_call: TRBV7-8; cdr3_nt: TGTGCCAGCAGCTCAGGGACAGGCTCCTACGAGCAGTACTTC; cdr3_aa: CASSSGTGSYEQYF
j_call: TRBJ1-4; d_call: NA; clone_size: NA; v_call: TRBV28; cdr3_nt: TGTGCCAGCAGTTCCTTGGGGCGGCTAACAAATGAAAAACTGTTTTTT; cdr3_aa: CASSSLGRLTNEKLFF
j_call: TRBJ2-2; d_call: NA; clone_size: NA; v_call: TRBV28; cdr3_nt: TGTGCCAGCAGCTTATCTGCAGGGAACACCGGGGAGCTGTTTTTT; cdr3_aa: CASSLSAGNTGELFF
j_call: TRBJ2-2; d_call: TRBD2; clone_size: NA; v_call: TRBV6-5; cdr3_nt: TGTGCCAGCAGTTTAGGGCTAGCGGGAGCCGGGGAGCTGTTTTTT; cdr3_aa: CASSLGLAGAGELFF
j_call: TRBJ1-1; d_call: NA; clone_size: NA; v_call: TRBV7-3; cdr3_nt: TGTGCCAGCAGCTTGCATGGGATGAACACTGAAGCTTTCTTT; cdr3_aa: CASSLHGMNTEAFF
j_call: TRBJ2-5; d_call: NA; clone_size: NA; v_call: TRBV27; cdr3_nt: TGTGCCAGCAGTCGGTTAATATCGTCAGAGACCCAGTACTTC; cdr3_aa: CASSRLISSETQYF
j_call: TRBJ1-2; d_call: NA; clone_size: NA; v_call: TRBV7-8; cdr3_nt: TGTGCCAGCAGTCCCACCCTAAACCCGAGGTGGTACACCTTC; cdr3_aa: CASSPTLNPRWYTF
j_call: TRBJ2-1; d_call: TRBD2; clone_size: NA; v_call: TRBV19; cdr3_nt: TGTGCCAGCAAACTAGCGGGAGATGGTAATGAGCAGTTCTTC; cdr3_aa: CASKLAGDGNEQFF
j_call: TRBJ2-1; d_call: TRBD2; clone_size: NA; v_call: TRBV10-3; cdr3_nt: TGTGCCATCAGTGTGGGTTTTGAGGAGGCTAGCGGAGCCAGGGAGCAGTTCTTC; cdr3_aa: CAISVGFEEASGAREQFF
j_call: TRBJ1-1; d_call: NA; clone_size: NA; v_call: TRBV4-2; cdr3_nt: TGTGCCAGCAGCCAAGATCTAGGACAGATGAACACTGAAGCTTTCTTT; cdr3_aa: CASSQDLGQMNTEAFF
j_call: TRBJ2-2; d_call: TRBD2; clone_size: NA; v_call: TRBV10-3; cdr3_nt: TGTGCCATCAGTCCCCTAACGAGCGGGAGCACCGGGGAGCTGTTTTTT; cdr3_aa: CAISPLTSGSTGELFF
j_call: TRBJ1-2; d_call: NA; clone_size: NA; v_call: TRBV18; cdr3_nt: TGTGCCAGCTCACCTCCCCGAAACATCGACTATGGCTACACCTTC; cdr3_aa: CASSPPRNIDYGYTF
j_call: TRBJ1-5; d_call: NA; clone_size: NA; v_call: TRBV9; cdr3_nt: TGTGCCAGCAGCGTAGGCGGGGGCAGTTATCAGCCCCAGCATTTT; cdr3_aa: CASSVGGGSYQPQHF
j_call: TRBJ2-5; d_call: NA; clone_size: NA; v_call: TRBV19; cdr3_nt: TGTGCCAGTAGGGCACTTGGGGAAACGGAGACCCAGTACTTC; cdr3_aa: CASRALGETETQYF
j_call: TRBJ2-1; d_call: NA; clone_size: NA; v_call: TRBV27; cdr3_nt: TGTGCCAGCAGTTTTCCTGGGGACAATGAGCAGTTCTTC; cdr3_aa: CASSFPGDNEQFF
j_call: TRBJ2-1; d_call: TRBD2; clone_size: NA; v_call: TRBV28; cdr3_nt: TGTGCCAGCAGTTTAGAAGCTAGCGGCTACTACAATGAGCAGTTCTTC; cdr3_aa: CASSLEASGYYNEQFF
j_call: TRBJ2-3; d_call: TRBD2; clone_size: once; v_call: TRBV28; cdr3_nt: TGTGCCAGCACCCCCGTCCCAATACTAGCGGAGGGCACAGATACGCAGTATTTT; cdr3_aa: CASTPVPILAEGTDTQYF
j_call: TRBJ2-1; d_call: TRBD2; clone_size: once; v_call: TRBV27; cdr3_nt: TGTGCCAGCAGTTTAATTAGCGGGAGAGCTAGAAATGAGCAGTTCTTC; cdr3_aa: CASSLISGRARNEQFF
j_call: TRBJ2-3; d_call: TRBD1; clone_size: NA; v_call: TRBV2; cdr3_nt: TGTGCCAGCAGTGGTACAGGGGCGGCAGATACGCAGTATTTT; cdr3_aa: CASSGTGAADTQYF
j_call: TRBJ1-1; d_call: NA; clone_size: NA; v_call: TRBV25-1; cdr3_nt: TGTGCCAGCAGTGATCCCGGCCGAGGAGGGATTGAAGCTTTCTTT; cdr3_aa: CASSDPGRGGIEAFF
j_call: TRBJ1-5; d_call: NA; clone_size: NA; v_call: TRBV11-2; cdr3_nt: TGTGCCAGCAGCTTCACGGGCCAGCCCCAGCATTTT; cdr3_aa: CASSFTGQPQHF
j_call: TRBJ2-7; d_call: TRBD2; clone_size: NA; v_call: TRBV5-1; cdr3_nt: TGCGCCAGCAGCCCGATATCTAGCGGGGCCTACGAGCAGTACTTC; cdr3_aa: CASSPISSGAYEQYF
j_call: TRBJ2-6; d_call: NA; clone_size: NA; v_call: TRBV7-9; cdr3_nt: TGTGCCAGCAGCTTAGTAGCAAGGGGGGCCAACGTCCTGACTTTC; cdr3_aa: CASSLVARGANVLTF
j_call: TRBJ2-1; d_call: NA; clone_size: NA; v_call: TRBV30; cdr3_nt: TGTGCCTGGAGTTCCAGCCGGGGGTTCCAGTTCTTC; cdr3_aa: CAWSSSRGFQFF
j_call: TRBJ1-2; d_call: NA; clone_size: once; v_call: TRBV6-6; cdr3_nt: TGTGCCAGCAGTCCGACAGCTAACTATGGCTACACCTTC; cdr3_aa: CASSPTANYGYTF
j_call: TRBJ2-4; d_call: NA; clone_size: NA; v_call: TRBV27; cdr3_nt: TGTGCCAGCGCCAAAGGAAACATTCAGTACTTC; cdr3_aa: CASAKGNIQYF
j_call: TRBJ2-5; d_call: TRBD2; clone_size: NA; v_call: TRBV27; cdr3_nt: TGTGCCAGCGCGAAAGTAGGAGTAGCGGGAGAAGAGACCCAGTACTTC; cdr3_aa: CASAKVGVAGEETQYF
j_call: TRBJ2-5; d_call: NA; clone_size: once; v_call: TRBV9; cdr3_nt: TGTGCCAGCAGCGTAGAAGGGCTTGGAGGACAAGAGACCCAGTACTTC; cdr3_aa: CASSVEGLGGQETQYF
j_call: TRBJ2-1; d_call: TRBD1; clone_size: NA; v_call: TRBV11-2; cdr3_nt: TGTGCCAGCAGCTCCCGACAGGGTACGGATGAGCAGTTCTTC; cdr3_aa: CASSSRQGTDEQFF
j_call: TRBJ2-7; d_call: TRBD2; clone_size: NA; v_call: TRBV27; cdr3_nt: TGTGCCAGCAGTTTGGGTCTAGCGGGCCACGAGCAGTACTTC; cdr3_aa: CASSLGLAGHEQYF
j_call: TRBJ2-3; d_call: TRBD1; clone_size: NA; v_call: TRBV28; cdr3_nt: TGTGCCAGCAGTTACAGGGGAGAGTTGGCAGATACGCAGTATTTT; cdr3_aa: CASSYRGELADTQYF
j_call: TRBJ2-1; d_call: NA; clone_size: NA; v_call: TRBV19; cdr3_nt: TGTGCCAGTAGTATGGGCTACAATGAGCAGTTCTTC; cdr3_aa: CASSMGYNEQFF
j_call: TRBJ1-5; d_call: NA; clone_size: NA; v_call: TRBV28; cdr3_nt: TGTGCCAGCAGCTACGTCCGAAAGACCCAGCATTTT; cdr3_aa: CASSYVRKTQHF
j_call: TRBJ2-5; d_call: NA; clone_size: NA; v_call: TRBV5-8; cdr3_nt: TGTGCCAGCGGGGGACGACAGGTGACCCAGTACTTC; cdr3_aa: CASGGRQVTQYF
j_call: TRBJ2-3; d_call: NA; clone_size: NA; v_call: TRBV25-1; cdr3_nt: TGTGCCAGCAATCTCGGGGCTGGAGGTGGTACAGATACGCAGTATTTT; cdr3_aa: CASNLGAGGGTDTQYF
j_call: TRBJ1-1; d_call: NA; clone_size: NA; v_call: TRBV28; cdr3_nt: TGTGCCAGCAGTTTATTTCGCGGCACTGAAGCTTTCTTT; cdr3_aa: CASSLFRGTEAFF
j_call: TRBJ2-3; d_call: TRBD1; clone_size: NA; v_call: TRBV4-2; cdr3_nt: TGTGCCAGCAGCCAACTTGCAGGGACAGGGTCCACAGATACGCAGTATTTT; cdr3_aa: CASSQLAGTGSTDTQYF
j_call: TRBJ1-4; d_call: TRBD1; clone_size: NA; v_call: TRBV5-6; cdr3_nt: TGTGCCAGCAGCTTTGGGACAGGGAGGGTAAAACTGTTTTTT; cdr3_aa: CASSFGTGRVKLFF
j_call: TRBJ2-7; d_call: NA; clone_size: once; v_call: TRBV27; cdr3_nt: TGTGCCAGCAGTTTAGGTCCGTCTCGCGAGCAGTACTTC; cdr3_aa: CASSLGPSREQYF
j_call: TRBJ2-5; d_call: TRBD2; clone_size: NA; v_call: TRBV7-3; cdr3_nt: TGTGCCAGCAGCCCTACCGGGACTAAAGAGACCCAGTACTTC; cdr3_aa: CASSPTGTKETQYF
j_call: TRBJ2-5; d_call: NA; clone_size: NA; v_call: TRBV4-3; cdr3_nt: TGCGCCAGCAGCCAAGGGGTCCGGGAGACCCAGTACTTC; cdr3_aa: CASSQGVRETQYF
j_call: TRBJ1-1; d_call: NA; clone_size: NA; v_call: TRBV28; cdr3_nt: TGTGCCAGCAGCCCCTACACAGAAATAGTTGAAGCTTTCTTT; cdr3_aa: CASSPYTEIVEAFF
j_call: TRBJ1-2; d_call: NA; clone_size: NA; v_call: TRBV28; cdr3_nt: TGTGCCAGCACCTTACAGGTTACGCGTGGCTACACCTTC; cdr3_aa: CASTLQVTRGYTF
j_call: TRBJ2-1; d_call: NA; clone_size: NA; v_call: TRBV27; cdr3_nt: TGTGCCAGCAGCCGCCCGAACAATGAGCAGTTCTTC; cdr3_aa: CASSRPNNEQFF
j_call: TRBJ2-7; d_call: NA; clone_size: NA; v_call: TRBV6-1; cdr3_nt: TGTGCCAGCACCCCGGGACAAAACTCCTACGAGCAGTACTTC; cdr3_aa: CASTPGQNSYEQYF
j_call: TRBJ2-2; d_call: TRBD1; clone_size: NA; v_call: TRBV2; cdr3_nt: TGTGCCAGCAGTGAACTACAGGGGACGATAGGCGGGGAGCTGTTTTTT; cdr3_aa: CASSELQGTIGGELFF